Shown below are 32 T cell receptor beta chains from a single sample sequenced in a study of graft-versus-host responses after intestinal transplantation. The method was immunoSEQ multiplex PCR; TCRdb's version includes in-frame clones alone and lacks a portion of them. The table lists 57,000 or so clones, approximately 89% of them singletons. The sample consisted of PBMCs, taken about 120 days after intestinal transplantation. The receptors come from a human patient who received an intestinal transplant, so some T cells may come from the graft donor.

CDR3 sequence: CASSDGTSVRDTQYF. The DNA for the CDR3 is TGTGCCAGCAGCGACGGGACTAGCGTAAGAGATACGCAGTATTTT. This chain connects TRBV7-9 to TRBJ2-3; 10 bases are a match to TRBD2. The CDR3 spans 15 residues. Germline trimming cut 5 bases from V and 5 bases from J; bases unmatched to any gene: 7. Germline CDR1 reads SEHNR; CDR2 reads FQNEAQ (reference sequence).

Worth noting for this clone: Other DNA sequences in this sample translate to the same CDR3. The genes are TRBV7-2 and TRBJ1-5; D uncertain. The CDR3 has 13 amino acids. V was shortened by 1 base and J by 5 bases, with 6 bases between the two germline ends. Per germline, CDR1 SGHTA and CDR2 FQGNSA. The CDR3 is CASSLDPDQPQHF. Here the CDR3 DNA reads TGTGCCAGCAGCTTAGATCCGGATCAGCCCCAGCATTTT.

The chain joins TRBV18 to TRBJ1-1; D call uncertain. This CDR3 is built from 14 residues. V was trimmed by 3 bases and J by 7 bases, leaving 15 bases between them. Germline V CDR1 and CDR2: KGHSH, LQKENI. CDR3 region: CASSPRDRSGEAFF. The CDR3 bases are TGTGCCAGCTCACCTCGCGACCGTTCCGGTGAAGCTTTCTTT.

V is TRBV5-8 and J is TRBJ2-1; 12 positions match TRBD2. The ends lost 3 bases at V and 5 bases at J; junction bases unmatched: 9. The CDR3 has 17 amino acids. Germline V gene sequence: CDR1 SGHTS, CDR2 YDEGEE. This CDR3 reads CASSWGWTSGNHNEQFF. The CDR3 coding sequence is TGTGCCAGCAGCTGGGGGTGGACTAGCGGGAATCACAATGAGCAGTTCTTC.

The chain carries TRBV28 and TRBJ2-7, with TRBD1 matching over 8 bases. The CDR3 extends over 13 amino acids. V lost 1 base, J lost 6 bases, and 2 bases stayed unmatched. Germline V gene sequence: CDR1 MDHEN, CDR2 SYDVKM. This chain's CDR3 is CASSLSGQGEQYF. The CDR3 DNA follows: TGTGCCAGCAGTTTATCCGGACAGGGCGAGCAGTACTTC.

The rearrangement links TRBV7-7 to TRBJ2-5, with D possibly TRBD1 on 7 matching bases. The length of the CDR3 is 17 residues. CDR1 and CDR2 from the germline V gene are SSHAT and FNYEAQ (reference sequence). Trimming removed 1 base from V and 5 bases from J, with 20 bases in between. CDR3 sequence: CASSLGGPSRGEETQYF. Written as DNA, the CDR3 is TGTGCCAGCAGCTTAGGGGGACCATCCAGGGGGGAGGAGACCCAGTACTTC.

V is TRBV28 and J is TRBJ1-2; no definite D call. V dropped 3 bases and J dropped 6 bases, with 11 bases sitting between them. The CDR3 sequence is 13 residues long. CDR1 is MDHEN, CDR2 SYDVKM, per germline. CDR3 in amino acids: CASSFYIQDGYTF. CDR3 DNA: TGTGCCAGCAGTTTTTACATTCAAGATGGCTACACCTTC.

J is TRBJ2-2 and V is TRBV28; D is uncertain. Trimming took 7 bases from V and 3 from J, leaving 9 bases between them. The CDR3 has 13 residues. Germline assignment: CDR1 MDHEN and CDR2 SYDVKM. The CDR3 sequence: CASTQWDTGELFF. The CDR3 DNA is TGTGCCAGCACCCAATGGGACACCGGGGAGCTGTTTTTT. The full variable domain, with the rest looked up from reference TRBV28 and TRBJ2-2, is DVKVTQSSRYLVKRTGEKVFLECVQDMDHENMFWYRQDPGLGLRLIYFSYDVKMKEKGDIPEGYSVSREKKERFSLILESASTNQTSMYLCASTQWDTGELFFGEGSRLTVL.

This chain connects TRBV19 to TRBJ1-5; 7 bases map to TRBD1. Unmatched junction bases numbered 10, after V lost 8 bases and J lost 3 bases. Germline lookup yields CDR1 LNHDA and CDR2 SQIVND (reference sequence). The CDR3 is made up of 15 amino acids. Here the CDR3 reads CASSTPGQLNQPQHF. The CDR3 DNA sequence: TGTGCCAGTTCAACGCCGGGACAGCTCAATCAGCCCCAGCATTTT.

The genes are TRBV19 and TRBJ1-5, with D tentatively TRBD1 (6 bases). Trimming shortened V by 3 bases and J by 0 bases, and 9 bases separated the two germline ends. This CDR3 has 15 amino acids. From germline, CDR1 is LNHDA and CDR2 SQIVND (reference sequence). The DNA of the CDR3 is TGTGCCAGTAGTATTACAGGGTATAGCAATCAGCCCCAGCATTTT. Its protein product is CASSITGYSNQPQHF.

The chain joins TRBV9 to TRBJ2-7; D possibly corresponds to TRBD1 (6 bases). The V end lost 0 bases, the J end lost 2 bases, and 12 bases lay between the germline ends. The germline CDR1 and CDR2 sequences are SGDLS and YYNGEE. The CDR3 runs 15 residues. CDR3 loop: CASSVAQGSTYEQYF. DNA of the CDR3: TGTGCCAGCAGCGTAGCTCAGGGGTCCACCTACGAGCAGTACTTC. The full variable domain, rest sourced from reference TRBV9 and TRBJ2-7, is DSGVTQTPKHLITATGQRVTLRCSPRSGDLSVYWYQQSLDQGLQFLIQYYNGEERAKGNILERFSAQQFPDLHSELNLSSLELGDSALYFCASSVAQGSTYEQYFGPGTRLTVT.

This clone was seen only a few times. This chain links TRBV4-2 with TRBJ2-3; 13 positions match TRBD2. The V and J ends lost 8 bases and 2 bases, in that order; junction bases with no gene match: 10. The CDR3 length is 17 residues. Germline CDR1 LGHNA, CDR2 YNFKEQ. CDR3 region: CASGGGGLAGPTDTQYF. Here the CDR3 DNA reads TGTGCCAGCGGAGGTGGGGGACTAGCGGGGCCCACAGATACGCAGTATTTT.

As to this clone: The junction shows a germline mismatch at one end, possibly a read error. V is TRBV11-2 and J is TRBJ2-5; 8 bases align to TRBD1. This CDR3 contains 13 residues. CDR1 is SGHAT and CDR2 is FQNNGV in the germline V gene. CDR3 residues: CASSSLSGQGPHF. The CDR3 bases are TGTGCCAGCAGCTCTCTTTCTGGACAGGGCCCCCACTTC.

The chain combines TRBV18 with TRBJ2-1; D is uncertain. The V gene lost 2 bases and the J gene lost 3 bases, with 5 bases spanning the gap. CDR3 length: 13 amino acids. Per the germline V gene, CDR1 is KGHSH and CDR2 is LQKENI. The CDR3 reads CASSPGVYNEQFF. In DNA, the CDR3 is TGTGCCAGCTCACCAGGGGTCTACAATGAGCAGTTCTTC.

This clone was recorded once. The V and J genes are TRBV28 and TRBJ1-6; D gene uncertain. CDR1 is MDHEN, CDR2 SYDVKM, per germline. Trimming removed 5 bases from V and 7 bases from J, with 9 bases in between. This CDR3 spans 13 amino acids. The CDR3 nucleotides are TGTGCCAGCAGTATCTTCCGGAATTCACCCCTCCACTTT. Its protein is CASSIFRNSPLHF.

The chain is built from TRBV7-9 and TRBJ2-3, with 10 positions matching TRBD2. Germline V gives CDR1 SEHNR, CDR2 FQNEAQ (reference sequence). The length of the CDR3 is 16 residues. J was trimmed by 6 bases and V by 5 bases; bases with no gene match: 11. The CDR3 is CASSAWLAGVGDTQYF. CDR3 DNA: TGTGCCAGCAGCGCATGGCTAGCGGGAGTCGGGGATACGCAGTATTTT.

This clone was counted between two and nine times. The CDR3 nucleotides are TGTGCCAGCAGTTTTTTTCGGACCCAGTACTTC. Translation gives CASSFFRTQYF. J is TRBJ2-5 and V is TRBV28, with D unclear. CDR1 is MDHEN, CDR2 SYDVKM, per germline. V shed 3 bases and J shed 7 bases, with 6 bases lying between them. The CDR3 totals 11 residues.

This chain links TRBV28 with TRBJ2-3, with D maybe TRBD2 (6 bases). The CDR3 runs to 17 residues. Germline V gene lookup returns CDR1 MDHEN and CDR2 SYDVKM. The V end lost 4 bases, the J end lost 7 bases, and 24 bases lay between the germline ends. This CDR3 reads CASSSPRDSGGANTQYF. CDR3 nucleotide sequence: TGTGCCAGCAGTTCCCCAAGGGACTCAGGAGGAGCAAATACGCAGTATTTT.

The chain employs TRBV11-2 and TRBJ1-4; unclear D gene. The CDR3 spans 15 residues. In germline, CDR1 is SGHAT, CDR2 FQNNGV. The germline V and J ends were trimmed by 1 base and 6 bases, with 12 bases remaining between them. CDR3 amino acids: CASSLGIGFDEKLFF. CDR3 nucleotide sequence: TGTGCCAGCAGCTTAGGAATAGGGTTCGATGAAAAACTGTTTTTT.

This chain joins TRBV5-6 and TRBJ2-3; D not certain. V lost 3 bases and J lost 6, with 11 bases in between. Germline V gene sequence: CDR1 SGHDT, CDR2 YYEEEE. The CDR3 has 13 residues. Here the CDR3 reads CASSWSTSDTQYF. DNA for the CDR3: TGTGCCAGCAGCTGGTCGACTTCCGATACGCAGTATTTT.

This clone was seen a single time. The chain has TRBV19 and TRBJ2-5; 15 bases are shared with TRBD2. CDR1 is LNHDA and CDR2 is SQIVND in the germline V gene (reference sequence). The CDR3 runs 16 residues. The trim removed 5 bases at V and 4 bases at J, leaving 5 bases unmatched. CDR3 sequence: CASSPPGLAGGETQYF. In nucleotides, the CDR3 is TGTGCCAGTAGTCCACCGGGACTAGCGGGGGGAGAGACCCAGTACTTC.

Regarding this clone: One junction end disagrees with the germline gene, perhaps due to a read error. Other DNA sequences within the sample encode an identical CDR3. The genes are TRBV7-9 and TRBJ1-4; 7 nucleotides align to TRBD1. Germline V gene lookup returns CDR1 SEHNR and CDR2 FQNEAQ (reference sequence). CDR3 length: 16 amino acids. CDR3: CASSFPPGQINEKLFF. CDR3 coding DNA: TGTGCCAGCAGCTTTCCCCCGGGACAGATTAATGAGAAACTGTTTTTT.

V usage is TRBV28 and J usage is TRBJ1-1, with D unclear. The CDR3 consists of 15 residues. The germline V gene encodes CDR1 MDHEN and CDR2 SYDVKM. Between the trimmed V and J ends, which lost 2 bases and 0 bases, there was a span of 10 bases. The CDR3 sequence: CASSLIAWLNTEAFF. CDR3 DNA: TGTGCCAGCAGTTTAATTGCGTGGTTGAACACTGAAGCTTTCTTT.

The chain is built from TRBV5-6 and TRBJ2-7, with D possibly being TRBD1 (6 bases). Trimming removed 4 bases from V and 6 bases from J, with 11 bases in between. The CDR3 has 12 amino acids. In germline, CDR1 is SGHDT, CDR2 YYEEEE. The DNA for the CDR3 is TGTGCCAGCAGCAGAACAGGGACCGAGCAGTACTTC. This codes for CASSRTGTEQYF.

The chain carries TRBV28 and TRBJ2-5; D might be TRBD1 (5 bases). Between the trimmed V and J ends, which lost 7 bases and 5 bases, there was a span of 29 bases. The CDR3 contains 18 residues. Germline V gives CDR1 MDHEN, CDR2 SYDVKM. CDR3 region: CASKTDRTTDSLGETQYF. In DNA form, the CDR3 reads TGTGCCAGCAAAACAGACCGCACAACTGACAGTTTAGGGGAGACCCAGTACTTC.

The rearrangement links TRBV19 to TRBJ2-1, with D maybe TRBD2 (5 bases). CDR1 is LNHDA and CDR2 is SQIVND in the germline V gene (reference sequence). The ends were cut back, 1 base at V and 0 bases at J, with 10 bases in the middle. The CDR3 covers 16 residues. The CDR3 is CASSIVPTISYNEQFF. The CDR3 coding sequence is TGTGCCAGTAGTATAGTCCCGACTATCTCCTACAATGAGCAGTTCTTC.

V is TRBV9 and J is TRBJ2-5; D is perhaps TRBD2 (6 bases). The end of the DNA is better explained by TRBJ2-7, so the J call may be wrong. The CDR3 consists of 16 residues. CDR1 is SGDLS and CDR2 is YYNGEE in the germline V gene. The CDR3 sequence: CASSVETSGSSYEQYF. As DNA, the CDR3 is TGTGCCAGCAGCGTAGAAACCAGCGGGTCCTCCTACGAGCAGTACTTC.

The CDR3 loop is CASSLTASYEQYF. CDR3 in DNA: TGCGCCAGCAGCTTGACAGCCTCCTACGAGCAGTACTTC. The J gene is TRBJ2-7, the V gene TRBV5-1, with D hard to call. Between the trimmed V and J ends, which lost 1 base and 0 bases, there was a span of 5 bases. The CDR3 has 13 amino acids. From germline, CDR1 is SGHRS and CDR2 YFSETQ.

The chain is built from TRBV27 and TRBJ2-1, with 7 positions matching TRBD2. V dropped 3 bases and J dropped 7; count of bases not matched to a gene: 0. This CDR3 comprises 12 residues. From germline, CDR1 is MNHEY and CDR2 SMNVEV (reference sequence). The CDR3 loop reads CASSLGGNEQFF. Written as DNA, the CDR3 is TGTGCCAGCAGTTTGGGGGGGAATGAGCAGTTCTTC.

V and J are TRBV19 and TRBJ1-1; D unclear. This CDR3 contains 12 residues. Germline V lookup: CDR1 LNHDA, CDR2 SQIVND (reference sequence). V shed 5 bases and J shed 2 bases, with 6 bases lying between them. The CDR3 loop reads CASSPRNTEAFF. DNA of the CDR3: TGTGCCAGTAGTCCTCGTAACACTGAAGCTTTCTTT.

This chain uses TRBV5-1 with TRBJ1-1; 7 nucleotides agree with TRBD1. The trim removed 4 bases at V and 6 bases at J, leaving 24 bases unmatched. CDR1 and CDR2 (germline): SGHRS, YFSETQ. The CDR3 has 19 amino acids. The CDR3 is CASSPAGVDREWAEPEAFF. The CDR3 DNA sequence: TGCGCCAGCAGCCCGGCGGGGGTCGACAGGGAATGGGCAGAGCCTGAAGCTTTCTTT.

The J gene is TRBJ2-5, the V gene TRBV5-1; the D is unclear. V was clipped by 5 bases and J by 2 bases, with 10 bases between them. Looked up from germline, CDR1 is SGHRS and CDR2 is YFSETQ. The CDR3 totals 13 residues. Here the CDR3 reads CASSWSLQETQYF. The CDR3 nucleotides are TGCGCCAGCAGTTGGTCATTACAAGAGACCCAGTACTTC.